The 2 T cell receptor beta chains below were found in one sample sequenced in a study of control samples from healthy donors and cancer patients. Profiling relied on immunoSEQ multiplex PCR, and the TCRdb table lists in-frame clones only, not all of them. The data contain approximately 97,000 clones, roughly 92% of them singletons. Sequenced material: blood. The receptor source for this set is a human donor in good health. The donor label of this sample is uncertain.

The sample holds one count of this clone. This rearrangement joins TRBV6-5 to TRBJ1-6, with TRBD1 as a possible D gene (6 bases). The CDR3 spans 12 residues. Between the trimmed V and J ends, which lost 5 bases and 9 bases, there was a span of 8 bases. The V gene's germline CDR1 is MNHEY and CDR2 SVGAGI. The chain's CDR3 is CASSKDSSPLHF. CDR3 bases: TGTGCCAGCAGTAAGGACAGTTCACCCCTCCACTTT.

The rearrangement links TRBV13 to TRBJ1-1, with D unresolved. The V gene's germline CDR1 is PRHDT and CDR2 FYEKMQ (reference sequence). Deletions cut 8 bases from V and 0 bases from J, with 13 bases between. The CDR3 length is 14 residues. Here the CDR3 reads CASSKGRMNTEAFF. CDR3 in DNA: TGTGCCAGCTCGAAAGGGCGGATGAACACTGAAGCTTTCTTT.